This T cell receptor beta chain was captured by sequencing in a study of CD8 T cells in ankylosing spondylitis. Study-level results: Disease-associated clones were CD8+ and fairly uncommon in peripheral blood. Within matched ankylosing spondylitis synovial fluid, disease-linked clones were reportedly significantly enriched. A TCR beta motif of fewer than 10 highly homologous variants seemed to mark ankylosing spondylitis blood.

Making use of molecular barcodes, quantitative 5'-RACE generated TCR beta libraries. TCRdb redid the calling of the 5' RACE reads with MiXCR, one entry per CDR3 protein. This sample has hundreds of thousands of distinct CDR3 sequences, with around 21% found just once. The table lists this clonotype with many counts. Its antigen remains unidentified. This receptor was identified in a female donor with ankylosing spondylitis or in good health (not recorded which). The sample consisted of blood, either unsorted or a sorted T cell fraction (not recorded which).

The CDR3 DNA is TGCGCCAGCAGCTTGGGCGTCTCCCAAAACACAGATACGCAGTATTTT. The encoded protein is CASSLGVSQNTDTQYF. V and J are TRBV5-1 and TRBJ2-3; no firm D call. V gave up 0 bases and J gave up 2 bases, with 13 bases separating them. CDR1 is SGHRS and CDR2 is YFSETQ in the germline V gene. There are 16 residues in the CDR3.